The table lists the clone carrying this TCR delta chain with a few counts. Its cognate antigen is unknown. This sample is drawn from a study of Vδ1+ human thymocytes. The template was reverse-transcribed extracted RNA. CDR3 amplicons came from multiplex PCR with pooled V-gene forward and constant-region reverse primers. TCRdb redid clone calling on the multiplex PCR reads using CATT. Among just under 55,000 delta-chain clones listed, around a sixth were seen once. Study-wide results and limits: Bulk data may be misread because of unexpected Vdelta2 sequences. Unlike peripheral blood Vdelta1+ controls, thymic delta-chain sequences included about 20% Vdelta2 and few Vdelta3. Thymic TRG and TRD repertoires appeared highly polyclonal, with Gaussian CDR3 length distributions.

The trim removed 4 bases at V and 0 bases at J, leaving 11 bases unmatched. CDR3 length: 18 residues. CDR1 and CDR2 (germline): TSWWSYY, QGS. This sequence originates from a boy younger than two who had congenital heart surgery. Source material: Vdelta1+ gamma-delta thymocytes from the thymus. Subset in this sample: FACS-sorted CD3+ TCRalphabeta- TCRVdelta1+ TCRVdelta2- thymocytes. This rearrangement joins TRDV1 to TRDJ1; TRDD3 matches 10 bases. The CDR3 region is CALGGLALGDRNTDKLIF. The CDR3 region has the DNA TGTGCTCTTGGGGGCCTCGCACTGGGGGATCGGAACACCGATAAACTCATCTTT.